A single sample is the source of the 4 T cell receptor beta chains below, sequenced in a study of blood T cell repertoires in COVID-19. Profiling relied on immunoSEQ multiplex PCR, and the TCRdb table lists in-frame clones only, not all of them. The sample shows 410,000 or so clones, 86% of them seen only once. Source material: peripheral blood. The receptors originated from a woman aged 25 to 39 with active or convalescent COVID-19.

The CDR3 bases are TGTGCCATCAGTGAGTTCGCCGGGACTAGCGGGACAGATACGCAGTATTTT. Translation gives CAISEFAGTSGTDTQYF. The chain is built from TRBV10-3 and TRBJ2-3; TRBD2 matches at 12 bases. The CDR3 is 17 residues long. Unmatched junction bases numbered 5, after V lost 1 base and J lost 3 bases. CDR1 is ENHRY, CDR2 SYGVKD, per germline.

This chain joins TRBV3-1 (or the pseudogene TRBV3-2) and TRBJ2-3; 11 positions match TRBD2. Germline trimming cut 4 bases from V and 4 bases from J; bases unmatched to any gene: 4. CDR3 size: 15 residues. Germline CDR1 and CDR2: LGHDT and YNNKEL (reference sequence). CDR3 amino acids: CASSLSGGAADTQYF. CDR3 nucleotides: TGTGCCAGCAGCCTTAGCGGGGGGGCTGCAGATACGCAGTATTTT.

The chain joins TRBV11-2 to TRBJ1-4, with D unclear. CDR1 SGHAT and CDR2 FQNNGV come from the germline V gene. The CDR3 loop spans 14 amino acids. Trimming took 6 bases from V and 0 from J, leaving 8 bases between them. Here the CDR3 DNA reads TGTGCCAGCAGAACAGAAACAACTAATGAAAAACTGTTTTTT. It translates to CASRTETTNEKLFF.

The V gene is TRBV11-3, the J gene TRBJ2-2, with 9 bases lining up with TRBD1. The germline gives CDR1 SGHNT, CDR2 YENEEA. This CDR3 is 15 amino acids long. Trimming removed 3 bases from V and 3 bases from J; junction bases left unmatched: 2. CDR3 bases: TGTGCCAGCAGCTTGGGACAGGGATACACCGGGGAGCTGTTTTTT. It encodes CASSLGQGYTGELFF.